A selection of T cell receptor beta chains follows, all from one sample in a study of long-term antiretroviral therapy in people with HIV. Profiled with immunoSEQ multiplex PCR; TCRdb holds only in-frame clones, not every one. The repertoire holds 17,000 or so clones, around 90% seen once, with approximately 8.7% in the top ten. The sample here was unsorted PBMCs, taken 0.3 years after starting antiretroviral therapy. The receptors shown here come from a man aged 55 to 69 with HIV. Each CDR3 is given with its conserved first and last residue. The order of the fields is clone size, D gene, J gene, V gene, CDR3 protein, CDR3 DNA. The D gene is left open where the match is weak. Clone size is not always given. Where it is, it says once, few, many or a class for expanded clones.

NA NA TRBJ2-7 TRBV5-1 CASSLGGRYEQYF TGCGCCAGCAGCTTAGGGGGACGCTACGAGCAGTACTTC
NA NA TRBJ2-3 TRBV5-1 CASSLEPGVDTQYF TGCGCCAGCAGCTTGGAGCCAGGGGTGGATACGCAGTATTTT
NA NA TRBJ1-1 TRBV11-2 CASSLDAAVNTEAFF TGTGCCAGCAGCTTAGATGCGGCGGTGAACACTGAAGCTTTCTTT
NA TRBD2 TRBJ2-3 TRBV7-9 CASKWTSDTDTQYF TGTGCCAGCAAATGGACTAGCGACACAGATACGCAGTATTTT
NA NA TRBJ2-1 TRBV5-1 CASSPDFYSYNEQFF TGCGCCAGCAGCCCCGACTTCTACTCCTACAATGAGCAGTTCTTC
large TRBD1 TRBJ1-2 TRBV7-9 CASRSGGVGYTF TGTGCCAGCAGGTCAGGGGGCGTCGGCTACACCTTC
NA NA TRBJ2-2 TRBV28 CASSPYQDLGRGELFF TGTGCCAGCAGTCCCTACCAGGACTTGGGGAGAGGGGAGCTGTTTTTT
once NA TRBJ2-7 TRBV5-8 CASSFGEWDVYEQYF TGTGCCAGCAGCTTCGGGGAATGGGACGTCTACGAGCAGTACTTC
NA NA TRBJ1-1 TRBV7-9 CASSLVVEGAFF TGTGCCAGCAGCTTAGTGGTGGAAGGAGCTTTCTTT
NA NA TRBJ2-1 TRBV7-3 CASSLKTEKQFF TGTGCCAGCAGCTTAAAAACCGAAAAGCAGTTCTTC
NA TRBD1 TRBJ1-5 TRBV19 CASSIPRQGGVQPQHF TGTGCCAGTAGTATCCCCAGACAGGGGGGAGTTCAGCCCCAGCATTTT
once NA TRBJ1-2 TRBV28 CASSLPQPGITDTSNYGYTF TGTGCCAGCAGTTTGCCTCAGCCCGGGATAACGGACACCTCTAACTATGGCTACACCTTC
NA NA TRBJ1-5 TRBV18 CASSSGVTGQPQHF TGTGCCAGCTCGTCAGGGGTAACCGGCCAGCCCCAGCATTTT
NA NA TRBJ2-7 TRBV20-1 CSATGSYEQYF TGCAGTGCTACCGGATCATACGAGCAGTACTTC
once NA TRBJ1-5 TRBV29-1 CSVVTGGGQPQHF TGCAGCGTTGTAACGGGCGGGGGTCAGCCCCAGCATTTT
once TRBD1 TRBJ2-2 TRBV5-4 CASSPSRGLGTGELFF TGTGCCAGCAGCCCAAGCAGGGGGCTGGGCACCGGGGAGCTGTTTTTT
once NA TRBJ2-7 TRBV5-1 CASSSGPHPSYEQYF TGCGCCAGCAGCTCGGGACCGCACCCCTCCTACGAGCAGTACTTC
NA NA TRBJ1-2 TRBV28 CASSGTAANYGYTF TGTGCCAGCAGTGGGACGGCTGCTAACTATGGCTACACCTTC
NA NA TRBJ2-1 TRBV2 CASTREVYNEQFF TGTGCCAGCACACGAGAGGTATACAATGAGCAGTTCTTC
NA NA TRBJ1-3 TRBV4-1 CASSQGHAGNTIYF TGCGCCAGCAGCCAAGGGCATGCTGGAAACACCATATATTTT
NA TRBD2 TRBJ2-7 TRBV2 CASRTTSGKTHEQYF TGTGCCAGCAGAACGACTAGCGGGAAAACCCACGAGCAGTACTTC